The next 32 T cell receptor beta chains were all read from a single sample in a study of blood T cells in healthy people across ages. For the second PCR, which ran for about 6 to 12 cycles, a sample-barcoded 5' primer and a J-beta primer mix were used. TCRdb re-analysed the 5' RACE reads in MiXCR, keeping a single row per CDR3 protein. The top ten clones hold 25% to 35% of a sample with about 680,000 distinct CDR3 sequences, roughly 49% of them seen once. Sequenced: blood. All receptors derive from an older woman in good health.

The chain employs TRBV20-1 and TRBJ1-5; 8 bases align to TRBD1. V shed 5 bases, J shed 7 bases, and the junction held 10 bases outside the gene matches. Germline loops: CDR1 DFQATT, CDR2 SNEGSKA (reference sequence). This CDR3 is 14 amino acids long. The CDR3 here is CSASRTGPLQPQHF. CDR3 sequence (DNA): TGCAGTGCTTCCCGGACAGGGCCGCTCCAGCCCCAGCATTTT.

This chain joins TRBV5-1 and TRBJ2-5; TRBD1 matches at 7 bases. Germline V gene lookup returns CDR1 SGHRS and CDR2 YFSETQ. CDR3 length: 15 residues. V lost 4 bases, J lost 0 bases, and 6 bases stayed unmatched. As DNA, the CDR3 is TGCGCCAGCAGCATTTTGACAGGGAACCAAGAGACCCAGTACTTC. This gives the protein CASSILTGNQETQYF.

The chain uses TRBV9 and TRBJ1-3; 9 positions agree with TRBD1. Germline V lookup: CDR1 SGDLS, CDR2 YYNGEE. The CDR3 has 17 amino acids. The trim removed 3 bases at V and 0 bases at J, leaving 7 bases unmatched. For the CDR3, the DNA is TGTGCCAGCAGCGGAACAGGGGGCAGGAGCTCTGGAAACACCATATATTTT. Protein: CASSGTGGRSSGNTIYF.

This clonotype has just one count. The chain couples TRBV18 to TRBJ2-5; no clear D gene. CDR1 KGHSH and CDR2 LQKENI come from the germline V gene. V was pared by 0 bases and J by 4 bases, with 9 bases between. The CDR3 has 14 amino acids. The CDR3 here is CASSPPPIGETQYF. The CDR3 nucleotides are TGTGCCAGCTCACCACCTCCCATCGGAGAGACCCAGTACTTC.

This clonotype was found many times. V gene TRBV20-1 combines with J gene TRBJ1-1; D possibly corresponds to TRBD1 (5 bases). Germline V lookup: CDR1 DFQATT, CDR2 SNEGSKA (reference sequence). CDR3 length equals 15 residues. Trimming removed 7 bases from V and 3 bases from J, with 21 bases in between. CDR3 protein: CSVAPDGRGYTEAFF. The DNA of the CDR3 is TGCAGTGTCGCCCCGGATGGGAGGGGATACACTGAAGCTTTCTTT.

This clonotype showed up just a few times. DNA of the CDR3: TGCGCCAGCAGCCACGGGACTCTTTCCAATGAGCAGTTCTTC. As protein: CASSHGTLSNEQFF. This chain joins TRBV5-1 and TRBJ2-1, with a weak D call TRBD2 (6 bases). CDR3 length: 14 residues. CDR1 is SGHRS and CDR2 is YFSETQ in the germline V gene. Trimming shortened V by 4 bases and J by 6 bases, and 14 bases separated the two germline ends.

This clonotype was picked up a small number of times. V gene TRBV4-3 combines with J gene TRBJ2-7; D is undetermined. Germline V lookup: CDR1 LGHNA, CDR2 YSLEER. This CDR3 region has 15 residues. V was pared by 3 bases and J by 1 base, with 13 bases between. The CDR3, as DNA: TGCGCCAGCAGCCATTCCACTCCGCCTTCCTACGAGCAGTACTTC. Translation gives CASSHSTPPSYEQYF.

This chain joins TRBV7-9 and TRBJ2-1; D is unclear. This CDR3 comprises 14 residues. The germline V gene encodes CDR1 SEHNR and CDR2 FQNEAQ (reference sequence). Trimming cost V 1 base and J 7 bases, with 11 bases left between them. CDR3 protein: CASSLEPTGNEQFF. For the CDR3, the DNA is TGTGCCAGCAGCTTAGAGCCTACGGGTAATGAGCAGTTCTTC. Combining the CDR3 with reference TRBV7-9 and TRBJ2-1 gives the whole variable domain DTGVSQNPRHKITKRGQNVTFRCDPISEHNRLYWYRQTLGQGPEFLTYFQNEAQLEKSRLLSDRFSAERPKGSFSTLEIQRTEQGDSAMYLCASSLEPTGNEQFFGPGTRLTVL.

Only a few counts were recorded for this clonotype. CDR3 in DNA: TGCAGTGCTAGAGAGGACAGGGGAACAGATACGCAGTATTTT. Protein product: CSAREDRGTDTQYF. The rearrangement joins TRBV20-1 to TRBJ2-3; 9 bases align to TRBD1. Germline V CDR1 and CDR2: DFQATT, SNEGSKA (reference sequence). This CDR3 is 14 amino acids long. V lost 0 bases, J lost 3 bases, and 1 base stayed unmatched.

This clonotype was seen a handful of times. The chain employs TRBV6-5 and TRBJ2-7; TRBD1 matches at 9 bases. The germline V gene encodes CDR1 MNHEY and CDR2 SVGAGI. The CDR3 runs 16 residues. J lost 7 bases, V lost 1 base, and 11 bases had no gene match. CDR3 nucleotides: TGTGCCAGCAGTTACTTCACACAGGGGGCAGAGAATGAGCAGTACTTC. This encodes CASSYFTQGAENEQYF.

The chain combines TRBV11-2 with TRBJ2-4; maybe TRBD1 (6 bases). The J call is in doubt because the DNA end fits TRBJ2-7 better. Germline V gives CDR1 SGHAT, CDR2 FQNNGV. This CDR3 has 12 amino acids. CDR3 nucleotides: TGTGCCAGCAACAAGCAGGGGAACGAGCAGTACTTC. Its translation: CASNKQGNEQYF.

This clonotype was recorded at least ten times. This chain joins TRBV10-3 and TRBJ2-1, with TRBD2 matching over 9 bases. This CDR3 comprises 15 residues. V lost 4 bases, J lost 1 base, and 2 bases stayed unmatched. Germline V CDR1 and CDR2: ENHRY, SYGVKD. The CDR3 region has the DNA TGTGCCATCAGTGTTGCGGGAGGGTCCTACAATGAGCAGTTCTTC. Translated: CAISVAGGSYNEQFF.

This clonotype was seen a handful of times. This chain connects TRBV5-6 to TRBJ1-4; 7 nucleotides match TRBD1. CDR1 and CDR2 from the germline V gene are SGHDT and YYEEEE. CDR3 length: 16 amino acids. V dropped 3 bases and J dropped 6; count of bases not matched to a gene: 11. CDR3 sequence: CASSSPGGGVDEKLFF. The CDR3 DNA sequence: TGTGCCAGCAGCTCCCCAGGGGGGGGCGTGGATGAAAAACTGTTTTTT.

This clonotype has only a few counts. V and J are TRBV7-2 and TRBJ2-5; D is possibly TRBD2 (6 bases). The CDR3 sequence is 13 residues long. Per germline, CDR1 SGHTA and CDR2 FQGNSA. The germline V and J ends were trimmed by 0 bases and 13 bases, with 15 bases remaining between them. CDR3 region: CASSLALARSRYF. As DNA, the CDR3 is TGTGCCAGCAGCTTAGCCCTAGCGAGGTCTCGGTACTTC.

The rearrangement links TRBV7-2 to TRBJ2-7, with 7 bases that match TRBD1. The germline gives CDR1 SGHTA, CDR2 FQGNSA. The CDR3 runs 15 residues. V trimming: 2 bases; J trimming: 1 base; junction bases outside the gene matches: 5. In DNA, the CDR3 is TGTGCCAGCAGCTTACACGGGACAGCTTCCTACGAGCAGTACTTC. As protein: CASSLHGTASYEQYF.

The rearrangement joins TRBV6-1 to TRBJ2-1, with 10 bases identical to TRBD1. Germline loops: CDR1 MNHNS, CDR2 SASEGT. This CDR3 comprises 15 residues. Losses at the gene ends were 7 bases for V and 3 bases for J; bases not matched to a gene: 6. The CDR3 nucleotides are TGTGCCAGCAATAACCGGGACAGGGGCTACAATGAGCAGTTCTTC. The encoded protein is CASNNRDRGYNEQFF.

There are many counts of this clonotype. The chain carries TRBV5-1 and TRBJ2-5; 8 bases are a match to TRBD2. This CDR3 is 16 amino acids long. Germline values: CDR1 SGHRS, CDR2 YFSETQ. Unmatched junction bases numbered 10, after V lost 5 bases and J lost 1 base. CDR3 nucleotide sequence: TGCGCCAGCAGTCAGGGCCCCACTAGCGGCCAAGAGACCCAGTACTTC. Residues: CASSQGPTSGQETQYF. Variable domain in full (rest from reference TRBV5-1 and TRBJ2-5): KAGVTQTPRYLIKTRGQQVTLSCSPISGHRSVSWYQQTPGQGLQFLFEYFSETQRNKGNFPGRFSGRQFSNSRSEMNVSTLELGDSALYLCASSQGPTSGQETQYFGPGTRLLVL.

This chain uses TRBV12-3 or TRBV12-4 with TRBJ2-5, with 8 nucleotides matching TRBD2. The trim removed 5 bases at V and 4 bases at J, leaving 9 bases unmatched. There are 15 residues in the CDR3. CDR3 protein: CASSPERGGRETQYF. DNA of the CDR3: TGTGCCAGCAGTCCGGAACGGGGGGGACGAGAGACCCAGTACTTC.

The chain recombines TRBV5-6 with TRBJ2-7, with D possibly being TRBD2 (6 bases). The CDR3 sequence is 16 residues long. Germline V CDR1 and CDR2: SGHDT, YYEEEE. Trimming removed 3 bases from V and 5 bases from J, with 21 bases in between. Here the CDR3 reads CASSSWGLPGGHEQYF. The CDR3 coding sequence is TGTGCCAGCAGCTCCTGGGGACTTCCTGGTGGGCACGAGCAGTACTTC.

This clonotype was seen a single time. At one of its ends the junction is not consistent with the germline gene, which may arise from a read error. The V gene is TRBV7-9, the J gene TRBJ2-5; possibly TRBD1 for D (5 bases). Germline V gene lookup returns CDR1 SEHNR and CDR2 FQNEAQ (reference sequence). The CDR3 is 14 amino acids. CDR3: CAGSLAQDIETQYF. The CDR3 DNA is TGTGCCGGCAGCTTAGCACAGGATATTGAGACCCAGTACTTC. The complete variable domain, with remaining parts taken from reference TRBV7-9 and TRBJ2-5, reads DTGVSQNPRHKITKRGQNVTFRCDPISEHNRLYWYRQTLGQGPEFLTYFQNEAQLEKSRLLSDRFSAERPKGSFSTLEIQRTEQGDSAMYLCAGSLAQDIETQYFGPGTRLLVL.

The CDR3 bases are TGTGCCAGCTCACGCCTTGAAGCGGCCTACGAAGGGCAGTACTTC. Translated: CASSRLEAAYEGQYF. The genes are TRBV18 and TRBJ2-7; perhaps TRBD2 as D (5 bases). V lost 4 bases and J lost 9, with 22 bases in between. Germline assignment: CDR1 KGHSH and CDR2 LQKENI. The CDR3 spans 15 residues.

As for this clonotype: This may be a read error, as it is one base from a much larger clone. V and J are TRBV7-2 and TRBJ2-4, with TRBD1 identical over 8 bases. The end of the DNA is better explained by TRBJ2-7, so the J call may be wrong. CDR1 is SGHTA, CDR2 FQGNSA, per germline. This CDR3 comprises 14 residues. CDR3 residues: CASSFTGGTCEQYF. In DNA, the CDR3 is TGTGCCAGCAGCTTCACAGGGGGGACCTGCGAGCAGTACTTC.

The chain is built from TRBV5-1 and TRBJ2-2; a weak D match, TRBD1 (5 bases). This CDR3 contains 15 residues. Germline V CDR1 and CDR2: SGHRS, YFSETQ. The ends were cut back, 3 bases at V and 6 bases at J, with 15 bases in the middle. The CDR3 here is CASSSRAGASGELFF. The CDR3 DNA follows: TGCGCCAGCAGCTCCAGAGCTGGGGCCTCCGGGGAGCTGTTTTTT.

This clonotype has just a few counts. The J gene is TRBJ2-7, the V gene TRBV20-1; 9 nucleotides agree with TRBD1. Germline V lookup: CDR1 DFQATT, CDR2 SNEGSKA (reference sequence). The CDR3 consists of 13 residues. With 6 bases clipped from V and 5 bases from J, the junction kept 8 bases outside the gene matches. CDR3 region: CSAPPGQGHEQYF. CDR3 in DNA: TGCAGTGCCCCTCCGGGACAGGGCCACGAGCAGTACTTC.

This clonotype is a singleton in its sample. Written as DNA, the CDR3 is TGTGCCAGCAGTTTAGTGGCCCTGGCCTACGAGCAGTACTTC. Translating gives CASSLVALAYEQYF. This chain links TRBV27 with TRBJ2-7; D uncertain. CDR3 length equals 14 residues. The V end lost 2 bases, the J end lost 2 bases, and 10 bases lay between the germline ends. Germline loops: CDR1 MNHEY, CDR2 SMNVEV (reference sequence).

There are a few counts of this clonotype. This chain joins TRBV6-4 and TRBJ2-5; D not certain. V lost 8 bases and J lost 2, with 18 bases in between. The CDR3 contains 15 residues. Germline values: CDR1 MRHNA, CDR2 SNTAGT. CDR3 amino acids: CASPELASYQETQYF. The CDR3 DNA follows: TGTGCCAGCCCGGAGTTGGCGAGTTATCAAGAGACCCAGTACTTC.

This sequence joins TRBV7-8 and TRBJ2-2; 10 bases are a match to TRBD1. CDR1 and CDR2 (germline): SGHVS, FQNEAQ. With V trimmed by 1 base and J by 1 base, 9 bases remained unmatched. The CDR3 extends over 19 amino acids. In DNA, the CDR3 is TGTGCCAGCAGCTTAGTGCGACAGGGGGCTTGGATGAACACCGGGGAGCTGTTTTTT. It is translated as CASSLVRQGAWMNTGELFF.

This clonotype was picked up many times. The rearrangement links TRBV29-1 to TRBJ1-2; 8 bases map to TRBD1. The CDR3 covers 14 residues. The junction had 13 bases not matched to a gene; V was cut back by 8 bases and J by 5 bases. The germline gives CDR1 SQVTM, CDR2 ANQGSEA. The DNA for the CDR3 is TGCAGCTCCCTGGACCTCACAGGGGGGTATGGCTACACCTTC. Its translation: CSSLDLTGGYGYTF.

A few counts support this clonotype. The V gene is TRBV2, the J gene TRBJ2-1; D is undetermined. Germline assignment: CDR1 SNHLY and CDR2 FYNNEI. V was shortened by 3 bases and J by 10 bases, with 10 bases between the two germline ends. The CDR3 totals 12 residues. The CDR3 loop reads CASSEWVAEQFF. The CDR3 DNA is TGTGCCAGCAGTGAGTGGGTGGCCGAGCAGTTCTTC.

The chain carries TRBV5-5 and TRBJ2-5, with D hard to call. Germline CDR1 is SGHKS and CDR2 is YYEKEE (reference sequence). The ends were cut back, 1 base at V and 2 bases at J, with 6 bases in the middle. CDR3 size: 13 residues. Here the CDR3 DNA reads TGTGCCAGCAGCTTGTATAATCAAGAGACCCAGTACTTC. Translated: CASSLYNQETQYF. The entire variable domain, with the rest obtained from reference TRBV5-5 and TRBJ2-5, is as follows: DAGVTQSPTHLIKTRGQQVTLRCSPISGHKSVSWYQQVLGQGPQFIFQYYEKEERGRGNFPDRFSARQFPNYSSELNVNALLLGDSALYLCASSLYNQETQYFGPGTRLLVL.

The rearrangement links TRBV20-1 to TRBJ1-5; D uncertain. From germline, CDR1 is DFQATT and CDR2 SNEGSKA (reference sequence). This CDR3 is 13 amino acids long. The ends were cut back, 0 bases at V and 7 bases at J, with 10 bases in the middle. The CDR3 DNA sequence: TGCAGTGCTAGAGATGTTCGCTCCCAGCCCCAGCATTTT. It is translated as CSARDVRSQPQHF.

There are a few counts of this clonotype. The chain employs TRBV2 and TRBJ1-1, with unresolved D. Trimming removed 8 bases at V and 0 bases at J, with 10 bases between. Germline CDR1 SNHLY, CDR2 FYNNEI. The CDR3 sequence is 13 residues long. CDR3 sequence: CASLAYVNTEAFF. For the CDR3, the DNA is TGTGCCAGCTTGGCTTACGTGAACACTGAAGCTTTCTTT.